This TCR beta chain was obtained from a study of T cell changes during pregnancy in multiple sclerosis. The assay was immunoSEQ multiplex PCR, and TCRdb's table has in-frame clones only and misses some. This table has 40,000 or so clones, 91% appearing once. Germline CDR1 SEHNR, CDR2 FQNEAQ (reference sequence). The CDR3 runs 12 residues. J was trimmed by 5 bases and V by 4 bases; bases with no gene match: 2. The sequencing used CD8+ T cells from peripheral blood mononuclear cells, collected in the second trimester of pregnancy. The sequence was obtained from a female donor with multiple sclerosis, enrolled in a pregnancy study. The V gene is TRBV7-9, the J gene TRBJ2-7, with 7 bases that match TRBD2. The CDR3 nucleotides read TGTGCCAGCAGCTGGGGGGGGGACGAGCAGTACTTC. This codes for CASSWGGDEQYF. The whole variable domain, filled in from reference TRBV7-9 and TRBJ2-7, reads DTGVSQNPRHKITKRGQNVTFRCDPISEHNRLYWYRQTLGQGPEFLTYFQNEAQLEKSRLLSDRFSAERPKGSFSTLEIQRTEQGDSAMYLCASSWGGDEQYFGPGTRLTVT.